This T cell receptor beta chain was profiled in a study of a mutant IDH1 vaccine in newly diagnosed glioma. About this clone: The antigen remains undetermined.

Specified time point: week 11, during vaccination. Each dose of the vaccine consisted of 300 ug of mutant IDH1 20-mer peptide, with topical imiquimod. This CDR3 has 15 residues. V lost 5 bases, J lost 0 bases, and 13 bases lay in between. Germline assignment: CDR1 PRHDT and CDR2 FYEKMQ (reference sequence). Sequencing used immunoSEQ multiplex PCR; TCRdb keeps in-frame clones, though not all of them. The sample carries tens of thousands of clones, just under 80% recorded once. The receptor comes from a young man with glioma. The chain couples TRBV13 to TRBJ1-1; D remains ambiguous. This specimen consisted of PBMCs, obtained from a glioma patient whose treatment included an IDH1 peptide vaccine. The CDR3: CASSPEGSLNTEAFF. DNA for the CDR3: TGTGCCAGCAGCCCTGAGGGCAGTTTGAACACTGAAGCTTTCTTT.